The source of this T cell receptor (beta chain) is a study of shared T cell receptors in the human thymus. The junction had 16 bases not matched to a gene; V was cut back by 5 bases and J by 6 bases. CDR1 and CDR2 from the germline V gene are SGDLS and YYNGEE. CDR3 length equals 16 residues. Libraries were prepared by immunoSEQ multiplex PCR; TCRdb keeps only in-frame clonotypes and omits some of them. The data show 630,000 or so clones, around 87% seen once. This sample also appeared in a second study, on human thymus T cells. That source notes: In thymic and blood repertoires alike, V and J usage looked biased. Related research reported highly overlapping thymic repertoires among unrelated individuals.

The TCR sequence derives from a boy in the first two years of life with a congenital heart defect. The chain recombines TRBV9 with TRBJ1-1; 7 nucleotides line up with TRBD1. The specimen sequenced was thymocytes. CDR3 amino acids: CASRPIDREVQAEAFF. Written as DNA, the CDR3 is TGTGCCAGCAGACCAATTGACAGGGAGGTTCAGGCTGAAGCTTTCTTT.